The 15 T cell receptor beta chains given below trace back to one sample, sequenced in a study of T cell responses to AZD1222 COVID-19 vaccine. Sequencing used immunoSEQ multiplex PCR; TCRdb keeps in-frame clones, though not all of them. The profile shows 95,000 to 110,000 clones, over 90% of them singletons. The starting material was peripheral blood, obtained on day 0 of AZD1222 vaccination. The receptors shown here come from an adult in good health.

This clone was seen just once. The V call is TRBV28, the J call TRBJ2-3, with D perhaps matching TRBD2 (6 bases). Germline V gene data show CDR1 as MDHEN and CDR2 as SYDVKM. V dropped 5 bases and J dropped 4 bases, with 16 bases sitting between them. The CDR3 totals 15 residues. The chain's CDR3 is CASSLTTSMADTQYF. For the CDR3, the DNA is TGTGCCAGCAGTCTAACGACTAGTATGGCAGATACGCAGTATTTT.

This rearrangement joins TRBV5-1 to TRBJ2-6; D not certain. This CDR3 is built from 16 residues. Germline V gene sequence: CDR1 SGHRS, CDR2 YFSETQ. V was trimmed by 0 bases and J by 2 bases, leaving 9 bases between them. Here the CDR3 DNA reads TGCGCCAGCAGCTTGGCCTTAGTCGCTGGGGCCAACGTCCTGACTTTC. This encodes CASSLALVAGANVLTF.

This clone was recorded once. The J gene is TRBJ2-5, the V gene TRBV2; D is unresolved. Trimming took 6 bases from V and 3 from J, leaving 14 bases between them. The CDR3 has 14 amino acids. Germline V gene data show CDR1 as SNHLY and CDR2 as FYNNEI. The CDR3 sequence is CASRVRTAEETQYF. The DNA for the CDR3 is TGTGCCAGCAGGGTTAGGACCGCCGAAGAGACCCAGTACTTC.

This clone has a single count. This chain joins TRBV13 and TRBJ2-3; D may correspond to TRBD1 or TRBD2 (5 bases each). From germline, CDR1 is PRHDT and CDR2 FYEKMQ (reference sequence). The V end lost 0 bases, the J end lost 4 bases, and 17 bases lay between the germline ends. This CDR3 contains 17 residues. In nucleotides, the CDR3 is TGTGCCAGCAGCTTAGGAGGGGACGCTTTAAAACCAGATACGCAGTATTTT. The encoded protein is CASSLGGDALKPDTQYF.

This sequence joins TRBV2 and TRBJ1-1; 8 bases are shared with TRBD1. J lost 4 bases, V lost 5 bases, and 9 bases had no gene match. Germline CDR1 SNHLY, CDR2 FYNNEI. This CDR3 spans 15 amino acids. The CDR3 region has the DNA TGTGCCAGCAGTTTATCGAGACAGGGGAGCACTGAAGCTTTCTTT. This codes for CASSLSRQGSTEAFF. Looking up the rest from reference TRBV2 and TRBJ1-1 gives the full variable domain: EPEVTQTPSHQVTQMGQEVILRCVPISNHLYFYWYRQILGQKVEFLVSFYNNEISEKSEIFDDQFSVERPDGSNFTLKIRSTKLEDSAMYFCASSLSRQGSTEAFFGQGTRLTVV.

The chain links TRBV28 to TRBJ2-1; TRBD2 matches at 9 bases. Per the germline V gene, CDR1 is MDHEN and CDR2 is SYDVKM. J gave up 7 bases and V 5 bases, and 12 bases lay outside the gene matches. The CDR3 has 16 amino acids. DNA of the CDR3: TGTGCCAGCAGTCCCGGGGTAGCGGGAGCTTATAATGAGCAGTTCTTC. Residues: CASSPGVAGAYNEQFF.

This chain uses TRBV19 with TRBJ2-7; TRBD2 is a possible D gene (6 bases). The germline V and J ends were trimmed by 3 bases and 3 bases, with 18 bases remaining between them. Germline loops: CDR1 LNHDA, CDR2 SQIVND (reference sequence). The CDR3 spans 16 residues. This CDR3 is CASSILPDTSHYEQYF. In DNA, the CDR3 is TGTGCCAGTAGTATCCTCCCGGACACTAGCCACTACGAGCAGTACTTC.

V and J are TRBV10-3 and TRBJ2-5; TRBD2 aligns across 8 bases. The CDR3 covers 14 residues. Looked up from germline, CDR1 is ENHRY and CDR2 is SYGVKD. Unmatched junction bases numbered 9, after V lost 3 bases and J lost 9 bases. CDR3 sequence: CAISESGLVVSQYF. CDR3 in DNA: TGTGCCATCAGTGAATCGGGACTAGTGGTGTCCCAGTACTTC.

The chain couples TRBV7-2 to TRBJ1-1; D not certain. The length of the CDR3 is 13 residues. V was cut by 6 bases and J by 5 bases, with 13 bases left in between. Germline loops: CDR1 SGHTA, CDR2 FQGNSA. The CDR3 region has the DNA TGTGCCAGCAGTGTTCCGGGAGATACTGAAGCTTTCTTT. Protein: CASSVPGDTEAFF. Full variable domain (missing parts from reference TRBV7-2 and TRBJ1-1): GAGVSQSPSNKVTEKGKDVELRCDPISGHTALYWYRQSLGQGLEFLIYFQGNSAPDKSGLPSDRFSAERTGGSVSTLTIQRTQQEDSAVYLCASSVPGDTEAFFGQGTRLTVV.

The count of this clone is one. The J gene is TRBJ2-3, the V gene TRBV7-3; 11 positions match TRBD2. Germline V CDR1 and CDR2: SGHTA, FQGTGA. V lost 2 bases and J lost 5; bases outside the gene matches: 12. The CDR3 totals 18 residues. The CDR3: CASSLQPLLAGVLDTQYF. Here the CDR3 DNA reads TGTGCCAGCAGCTTACAACCACTACTAGCGGGAGTTCTAGATACGCAGTATTTT.

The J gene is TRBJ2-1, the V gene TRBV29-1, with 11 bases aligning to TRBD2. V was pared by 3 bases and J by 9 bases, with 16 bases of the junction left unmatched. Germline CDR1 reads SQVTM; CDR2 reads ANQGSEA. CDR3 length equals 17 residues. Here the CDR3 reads CSVDPVAGGPSLGEQFF. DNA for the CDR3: TGCAGCGTTGACCCGGTAGCGGGAGGGCCCTCTTTGGGTGAGCAGTTCTTC.

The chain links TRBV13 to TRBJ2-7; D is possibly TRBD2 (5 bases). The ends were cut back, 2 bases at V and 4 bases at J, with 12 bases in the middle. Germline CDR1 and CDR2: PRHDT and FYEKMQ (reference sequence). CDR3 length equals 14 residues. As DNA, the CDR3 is TGTGCCAGCAGCTTACGAGCGGACCCTTACGAGCAGTACTTC. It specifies CASSLRADPYEQYF.

The CDR3 is CAISESTGRTEAFF. In nucleotides, the CDR3 is TGTGCCATCAGTGAGTCCACAGGGCGGACTGAAGCTTTCTTT. The chain carries TRBV10-3 and TRBJ1-1; D is perhaps TRBD1 (6 bases). With 0 bases removed from V and 5 bases from J, the gap between germline ends came to 10 bases. CDR1 is ENHRY and CDR2 is SYGVKD in the germline V gene. The CDR3 runs 14 residues.

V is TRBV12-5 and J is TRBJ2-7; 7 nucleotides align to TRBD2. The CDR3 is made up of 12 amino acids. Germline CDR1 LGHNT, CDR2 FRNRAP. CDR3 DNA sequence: TGTGCCGCGGGGGAGGGCCAGTACGAGCAGTACTTC. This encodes CAAGEGQYEQYF.

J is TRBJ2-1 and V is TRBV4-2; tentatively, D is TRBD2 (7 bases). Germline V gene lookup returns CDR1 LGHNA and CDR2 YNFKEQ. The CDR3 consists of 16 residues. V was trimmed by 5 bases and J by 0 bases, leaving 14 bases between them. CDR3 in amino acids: CASSERGGSSYNEQFF. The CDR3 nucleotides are TGTGCCAGCAGCGAAAGGGGGGGCAGCTCCTACAATGAGCAGTTCTTC.